Each of the 5 T cell receptor beta chains below was sequenced from the same sample in a study of cytomegalovirus exposure and HLA in healthy donors. PCR used 60 Vbeta primers and 13 Jbeta primers. Sequencing was performed with immunoSEQ multiplex PCR; in TCRdb, only in-frame clones are kept and a portion is missing. The sample holds 120,000 to 150,000 clones, roughly 80% seen once. The sequencing input was PBMCs. These receptors were collected from a woman between 40 and 50 years old in good health and CMV-seropositive.

V gene TRBV4-1 combines with J gene TRBJ1-4; 9 bases align to TRBD1. V lost 4 bases, J lost 1 base, and 4 bases stayed unmatched. The CDR3 is made up of 16 amino acids. CDR1 MGHRA and CDR2 YSYEKL come from the germline V gene. This CDR3 reads CASSRPGQGTNEKLFF. The CDR3 bases are TGCGCCAGCAGCCGACCGGGACAGGGAACTAATGAAAAACTGTTTTTT.

This clone appeared a single time. CDR3 protein: CASSDTGFRNTIYF. In DNA, the CDR3 is TGTGCCAGCAGTGATACAGGGTTTCGAAACACCATATATTTT. The chain is built from TRBV27 and TRBJ1-3, with D perhaps matching TRBD1 (6 bases). The CDR3 is 14 residues long. Germline V gives CDR1 MNHEY, CDR2 SMNVEV (reference sequence). Trimming left V 5 bases short and J 5 bases short, with 13 bases between.

V is TRBV28 and J is TRBJ1-4, with 10 bases fitting TRBD1. With V trimmed by 5 bases and J by 8 bases, 11 bases remained unmatched. CDR1 is MDHEN, CDR2 SYDVKM, per germline. CDR3 length equals 16 residues. The CDR3 reads CASSLRVGTGDEKLFF. For the CDR3, the DNA is TGTGCCAGCAGTCTGAGGGTCGGGACAGGGGACGAAAAACTGTTTTTT.

The CDR3 protein is CASSLAGAETQYF. In DNA form, the CDR3 reads TGTGCCAGCAGTTTAGCGGGAGCGGAGACCCAGTACTTC. The chain employs TRBV6-5 and TRBJ2-5; the match to TRBD2 covers 9 bases. V was clipped by 4 bases and J by 5 bases; unmatched bases: 2. CDR3 length equals 13 residues. Germline V gene data show CDR1 as MNHEY and CDR2 as SVGAGI.

V and J are TRBV30 and TRBJ2-2, with D perhaps TRBD2 (6 bases). Germline CDR1 is GTSNPN and CDR2 is SVGIG (reference sequence). The CDR3 is 14 amino acids. Trimming left V 4 bases short and J 7 bases short, with 16 bases between. The CDR3 reads CAWMRGGSGGELFF. The CDR3 DNA sequence: TGTGCCTGGATGCGGGGCGGGTCGGGCGGGGAGCTGTTTTTT.